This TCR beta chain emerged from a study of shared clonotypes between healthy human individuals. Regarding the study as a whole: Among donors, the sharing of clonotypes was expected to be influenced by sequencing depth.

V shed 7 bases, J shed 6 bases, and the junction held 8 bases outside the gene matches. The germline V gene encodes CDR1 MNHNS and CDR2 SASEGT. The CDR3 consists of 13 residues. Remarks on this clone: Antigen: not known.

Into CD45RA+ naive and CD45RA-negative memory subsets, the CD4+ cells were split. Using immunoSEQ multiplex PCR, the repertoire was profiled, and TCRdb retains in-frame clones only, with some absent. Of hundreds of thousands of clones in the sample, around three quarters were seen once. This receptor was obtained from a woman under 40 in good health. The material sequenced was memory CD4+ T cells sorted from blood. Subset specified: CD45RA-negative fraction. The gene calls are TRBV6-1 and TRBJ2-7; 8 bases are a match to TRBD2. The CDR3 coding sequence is TGTGCCAGCAAATGGGCGGGAGGCATCGAGCAGTACTTC. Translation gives CASKWAGGIEQYF.